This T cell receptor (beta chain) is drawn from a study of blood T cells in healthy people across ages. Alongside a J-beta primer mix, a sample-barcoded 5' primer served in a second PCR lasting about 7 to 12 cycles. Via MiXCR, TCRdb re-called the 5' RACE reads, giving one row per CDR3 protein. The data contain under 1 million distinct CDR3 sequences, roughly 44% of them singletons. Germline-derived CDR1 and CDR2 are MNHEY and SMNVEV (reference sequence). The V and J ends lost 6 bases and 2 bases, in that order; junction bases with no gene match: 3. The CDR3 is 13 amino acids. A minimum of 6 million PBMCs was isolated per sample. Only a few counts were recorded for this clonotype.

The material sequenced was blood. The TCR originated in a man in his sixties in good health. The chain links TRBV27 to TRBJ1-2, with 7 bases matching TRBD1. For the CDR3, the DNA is TGTGCCAGCAGGTGGGGACAGAACTATGGCTACACCTTC. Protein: CASRWGQNYGYTF.